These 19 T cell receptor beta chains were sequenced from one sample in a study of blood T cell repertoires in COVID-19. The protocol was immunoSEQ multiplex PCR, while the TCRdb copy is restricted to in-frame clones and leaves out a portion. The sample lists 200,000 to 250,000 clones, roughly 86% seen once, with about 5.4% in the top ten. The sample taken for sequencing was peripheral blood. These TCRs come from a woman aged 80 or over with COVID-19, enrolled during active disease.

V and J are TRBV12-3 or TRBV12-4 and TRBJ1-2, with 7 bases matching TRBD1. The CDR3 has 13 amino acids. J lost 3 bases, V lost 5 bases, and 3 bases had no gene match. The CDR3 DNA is TGTGCCAGCAGTCCTACAGGGGACTATGGCTACACCTTC. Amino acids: CASSPTGDYGYTF.

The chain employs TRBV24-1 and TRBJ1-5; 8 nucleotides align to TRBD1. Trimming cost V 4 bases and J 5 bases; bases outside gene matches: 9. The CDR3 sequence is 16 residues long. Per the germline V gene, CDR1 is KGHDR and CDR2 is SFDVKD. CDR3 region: CATSEKDRAYHQPQHF. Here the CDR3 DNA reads TGTGCCACCAGTGAAAAGGACAGGGCCTACCATCAGCCCCAGCATTTT.

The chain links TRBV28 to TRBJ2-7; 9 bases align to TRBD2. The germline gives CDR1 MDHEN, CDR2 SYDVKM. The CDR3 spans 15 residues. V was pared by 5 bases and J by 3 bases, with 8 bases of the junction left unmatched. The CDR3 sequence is CASSGSGGKIYEQYF. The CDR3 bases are TGTGCCAGCAGTGGTAGCGGGGGCAAAATCTACGAGCAGTACTTC.

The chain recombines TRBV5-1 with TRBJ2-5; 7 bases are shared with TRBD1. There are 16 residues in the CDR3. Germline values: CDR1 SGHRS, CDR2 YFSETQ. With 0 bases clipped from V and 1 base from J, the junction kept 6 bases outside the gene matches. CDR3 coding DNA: TGCGCCAGCAGCTTGGCGGGGACAGAGTCCCAAGAGACCCAGTACTTC. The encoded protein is CASSLAGTESQETQYF.

As DNA, the CDR3 is TGTGCCAGCAGTGTACGGACAAATCAGCCCCAGCATTTT. Protein sequence: CASSVRTNQPQHF. The chain combines TRBV6-2 or TRBV6-3 with TRBJ1-5; TRBD1 might be the D (5 bases). The germline V gene has CDR1 MNHEY and CDR2 SVGEGT. The CDR3 contains 13 residues. V lost 5 bases and J 4 bases, leaving 9 bases between the germline ends.

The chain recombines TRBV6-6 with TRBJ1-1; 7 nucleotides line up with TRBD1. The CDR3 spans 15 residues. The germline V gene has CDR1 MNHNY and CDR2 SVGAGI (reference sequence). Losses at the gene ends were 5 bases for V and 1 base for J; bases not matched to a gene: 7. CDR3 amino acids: CASSPGTASNTEAFF. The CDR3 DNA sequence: TGTGCCAGCAGTCCCGGGACAGCTTCGAACACTGAAGCTTTCTTT.

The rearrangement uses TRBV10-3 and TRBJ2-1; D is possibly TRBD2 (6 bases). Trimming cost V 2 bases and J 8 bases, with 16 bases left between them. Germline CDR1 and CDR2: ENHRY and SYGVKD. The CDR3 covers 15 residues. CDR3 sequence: CAISEGASANDEQFF. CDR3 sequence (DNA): TGTGCCATCAGTGAGGGGGCTAGCGCCAACGATGAGCAGTTCTTC.

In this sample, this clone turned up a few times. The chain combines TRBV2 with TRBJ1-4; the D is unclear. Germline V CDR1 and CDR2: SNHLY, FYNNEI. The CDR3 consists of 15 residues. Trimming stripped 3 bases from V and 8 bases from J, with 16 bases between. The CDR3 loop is CASSDSGFKGEKLFF. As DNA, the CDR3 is TGTGCCAGCAGTGATTCAGGCTTTAAAGGCGAAAAACTGTTTTTT.

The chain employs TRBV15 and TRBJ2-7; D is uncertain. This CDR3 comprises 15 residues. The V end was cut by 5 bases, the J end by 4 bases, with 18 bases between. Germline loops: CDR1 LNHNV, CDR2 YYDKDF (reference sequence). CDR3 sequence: CATSLTGQGGYEQYF. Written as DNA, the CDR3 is TGTGCCACCAGCCTAACGGGTCAAGGTGGGTACGAGCAGTACTTC.

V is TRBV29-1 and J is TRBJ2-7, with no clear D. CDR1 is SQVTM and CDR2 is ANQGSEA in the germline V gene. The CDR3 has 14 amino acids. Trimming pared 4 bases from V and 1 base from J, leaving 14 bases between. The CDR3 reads CSVGSGTSSYEQYF. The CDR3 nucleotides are TGCAGCGTTGGTTCAGGAACGTCGTCCTACGAGCAGTACTTC.

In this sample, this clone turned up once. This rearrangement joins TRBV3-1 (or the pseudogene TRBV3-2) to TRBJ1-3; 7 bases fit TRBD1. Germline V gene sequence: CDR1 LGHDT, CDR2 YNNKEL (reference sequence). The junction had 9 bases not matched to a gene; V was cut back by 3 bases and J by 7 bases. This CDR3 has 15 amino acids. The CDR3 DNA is TGTGCCAGCAGCCAGACCAGGACAGGCCGGAACACCATATATTTT. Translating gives CASSQTRTGRNTIYF.

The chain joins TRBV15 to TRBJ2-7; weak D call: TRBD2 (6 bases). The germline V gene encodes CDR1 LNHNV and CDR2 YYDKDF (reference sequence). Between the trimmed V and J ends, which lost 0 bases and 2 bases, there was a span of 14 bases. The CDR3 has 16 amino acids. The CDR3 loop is CATSRDRVAGTYEQYF. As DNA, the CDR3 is TGTGCCACCAGCAGAGATCGGGTGGCGGGAACCTACGAGCAGTACTTC.

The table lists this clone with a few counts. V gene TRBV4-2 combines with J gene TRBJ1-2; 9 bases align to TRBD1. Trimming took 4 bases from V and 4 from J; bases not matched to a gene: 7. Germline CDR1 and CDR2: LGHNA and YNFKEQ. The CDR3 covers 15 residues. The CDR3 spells CASSPPTGGSYGYTF. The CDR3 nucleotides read TGTGCCAGCAGCCCCCCTACAGGGGGCAGCTATGGCTACACCTTC.

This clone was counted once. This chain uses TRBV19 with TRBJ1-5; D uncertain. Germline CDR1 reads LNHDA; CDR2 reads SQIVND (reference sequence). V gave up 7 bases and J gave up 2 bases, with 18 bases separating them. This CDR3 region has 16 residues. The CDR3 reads CASKEGSNMGNQPQHF. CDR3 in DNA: TGTGCCAGTAAGGAGGGTTCTAACATGGGCAATCAGCCCCAGCATTTT.

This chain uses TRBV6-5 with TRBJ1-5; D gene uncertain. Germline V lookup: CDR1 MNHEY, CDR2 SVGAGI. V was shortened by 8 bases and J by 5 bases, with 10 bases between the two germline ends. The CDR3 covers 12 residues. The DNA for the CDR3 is TGTGCCAGCGGAACCGGGGATCAGCCCCAGCATTTT. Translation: CASGTGDQPQHF.

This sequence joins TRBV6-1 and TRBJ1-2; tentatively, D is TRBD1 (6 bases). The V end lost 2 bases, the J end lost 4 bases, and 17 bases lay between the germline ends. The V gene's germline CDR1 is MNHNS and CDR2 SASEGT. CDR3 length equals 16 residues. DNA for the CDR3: TGTGCCAGCAGTGAACTAGTCGTAGGACAGACCTATGGCTACACCTTC. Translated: CASSELVVGQTYGYTF.

The CDR3 DNA reads as TGCGCATCTAGACAGGGGCAAAATAGTTCACCCCTCCACTTT. This gives the protein CASRQGQNSSPLHF. The chain recombines TRBV5-1 with TRBJ1-6; 8 bases are a match to TRBD1. The CDR3 contains 14 residues. In germline, CDR1 is SGHRS, CDR2 YFSETQ.

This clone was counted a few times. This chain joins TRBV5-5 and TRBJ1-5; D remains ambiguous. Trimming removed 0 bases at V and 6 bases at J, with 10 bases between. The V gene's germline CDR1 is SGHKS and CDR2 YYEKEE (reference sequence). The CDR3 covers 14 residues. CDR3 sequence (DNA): TGTGCCAGCAGCTTGGGCGGGCCTCTTCAGCCCCAGCATTTT. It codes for CASSLGGPLQPQHF.

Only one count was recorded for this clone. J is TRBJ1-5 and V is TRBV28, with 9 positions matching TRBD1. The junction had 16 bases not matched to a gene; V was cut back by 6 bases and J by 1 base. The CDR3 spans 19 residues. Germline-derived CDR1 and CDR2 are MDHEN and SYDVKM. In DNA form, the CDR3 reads TGTGCCAGCAGCCCGCCGGGACAGGGAGTGAGAGGAAGCAATCAGCCCCAGCATTTT. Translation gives CASSPPGQGVRGSNQPQHF.